What follows are 22 T cell receptor beta chains derived from one specimen sequenced in a study of T cell responses to AZD1222 COVID-19 vaccine. The method was immunoSEQ multiplex PCR; TCRdb's version includes in-frame clones alone and lacks a portion of them. This table holds approximately 110,000 clones, approximately 90% found once. The sequenced sample was peripheral blood, obtained on day 0 of AZD1222 vaccination. These receptors were taken from an adult in good health.

The J gene is TRBJ2-7, the V gene TRBV9, with D perhaps TRBD1 or TRBD2 (6 bases each). Germline V gives CDR1 SGDLS, CDR2 YYNGEE. The V end was cut by 0 bases, the J end by 7 bases, with 14 bases between. The CDR3 consists of 14 residues. The CDR3 protein is CASSVGAGEEEQYF. In DNA form, the CDR3 reads TGTGCCAGCAGCGTAGGTGCAGGGGAGGAGGAGCAGTACTTC.

This rearrangement joins TRBV6-5 to TRBJ1-1, with D unresolved. The V end was cut by 2 bases, the J end by 12 bases, with 13 bases between. The CDR3 is made up of 12 amino acids. Germline values: CDR1 MNHEY, CDR2 SVGAGI. The CDR3 here is CASSYGQEKSFF. Written as DNA, the CDR3 is TGTGCCAGCAGTTACGGGCAGGAAAAGTCTTTCTTT.

The V and J genes are TRBV18 and TRBJ1-1, with 7 bases lining up with TRBD1. Germline V lookup: CDR1 KGHSH, CDR2 LQKENI. Trimming took 6 bases from V and 8 from J; bases not matched to a gene: 6. The CDR3 totals 12 residues. The CDR3 region is CASSQDRAEAFF. DNA for the CDR3: TGTGCCAGCTCCCAAGACAGGGCCGAAGCTTTCTTT.

The CDR3 loop is CASSFEGQVYEQYF. Here the CDR3 DNA reads TGTGCCAGCAGTTTCGAGGGACAGGTCTACGAGCAGTACTTC. The J gene is TRBJ2-7, the V gene TRBV27; 8 positions match TRBD1. There are 14 residues in the CDR3. The V gene end was trimmed by 3 bases and the J gene end by 3 bases; junction bases not matched to a gene: 4. Germline lookup yields CDR1 MNHEY and CDR2 SMNVEV (reference sequence).

CDR3 amino acids: CASSQSRGACPETQYF. As DNA, the CDR3 is TGCGCCAGCAGTCAATCGCGGGGGGCCTGCCCGGAGACCCAGTACTTC. The chain combines TRBV23-1 with TRBJ2-5; 8 nucleotides agree with TRBD2. TRBV23-1 is identified as an open reading frame with a role that is uncertain. V trimming: 0 bases; J trimming: 5 bases; junction bases outside the gene matches: 8. The CDR3 totals 16 residues.

A remark on this clone: This sample includes further DNA sequences coding for the same CDR3. The chain uses TRBV5-1 and TRBJ2-3; the D gene is possibly TRBD2 (6 bases). The CDR3 totals 14 residues. The germline gives CDR1 SGHRS, CDR2 YFSETQ. The ends were cut back, 4 bases at V and 2 bases at J, with 11 bases in the middle. The CDR3 is CASSPGLATDTQYF. In DNA form, the CDR3 reads TGCGCCAGCAGCCCGGGACTGGCCACAGATACGCAGTATTTT.

V is TRBV5-1 and J is TRBJ2-3; D gene unclear. The germline V gene encodes CDR1 SGHRS and CDR2 YFSETQ. The CDR3 extends over 14 amino acids. With 0 bases removed from V and 5 bases from J, the gap between germline ends came to 10 bases. The CDR3 loop is CASSLGGPEDTQYF. The DNA of the CDR3 is TGCGCCAGCAGCTTGGGAGGCCCGGAAGATACGCAGTATTTT.

The J gene is TRBJ2-4, the V gene TRBV5-1; 9 bases are a match to TRBD2. Germline CDR1 SGHRS, CDR2 YFSETQ. Unmatched junction bases numbered 3, after V lost 2 bases and J lost 6 bases. This CDR3 is 14 amino acids long. The CDR3 sequence is CASSFGTSPNIQYF. CDR3 in DNA: TGCGCCAGCAGCTTCGGGACTAGCCCAAACATTCAGTACTTC. The complete variable domain, with remaining parts taken from reference TRBV5-1 and TRBJ2-4, reads KAGVTQTPRYLIKTRGQQVTLSCSPISGHRSVSWYQQTPGQGLQFLFEYFSETQRNKGNFPGRFSGRQFSNSRSEMNVSTLELGDSALYLCASSFGTSPNIQYFGAGTRLSVL.

The rearrangement joins TRBV21-1 to TRBJ1-5. TRBV21-1 is labeled a pseudogene. This CDR3 spans 13 amino acids. CDR3 sequence: CASTKNRTQPQHF. For the CDR3, the DNA is TGTGCCAGCACCAAAAACCGCACTCAGCCCCAGCATTTT.

This clone was picked up one time. This sequence joins TRBV6-2 or TRBV6-3 and TRBJ2-1; 8 bases agree with TRBD2. In germline, CDR1 is MNHEY, CDR2 SVGEGT. This CDR3 has 17 amino acids. The ends lost 4 bases at V and 7 bases at J; junction bases unmatched: 15. CDR3 residues: CASSFREGQAGWNEQFF. The DNA of the CDR3 is TGTGCCAGCAGTTTTCGGGAGGGCCAGGCGGGGTGGAATGAGCAGTTCTTC.

This chain links TRBV5-4 with TRBJ1-6; 7 nucleotides line up with TRBD1. The CDR3 loop spans 17 amino acids. Trimming took 0 bases from V and 7 from J; bases not matched to a gene: 10. Looked up from germline, CDR1 is SGHNT and CDR2 is YYREEE (reference sequence). The CDR3: CASSLGGRQGVNSPLHF. CDR3 nucleotides: TGTGCCAGCAGCTTGGGAGGTAGGCAGGGGGTGAATTCACCCCTCCACTTT. Combining the CDR3 with reference TRBV5-4 and TRBJ1-6 gives the whole variable domain ETGVTQSPTHLIKTRGQQVTLRCSSQSGHNTVSWYQQALGQGPQFIFQYYREEENGRGNFPPRFSGLQFPNYSSELNVNALELDDSALYLCASSLGGRQGVNSPLHFGNGTRLTVT.

The chain employs TRBV6-5 and TRBJ2-5; 11 nucleotides agree with TRBD1. CDR1 MNHEY and CDR2 SVGAGI come from the germline V gene. This CDR3 is built from 14 residues. J gave up 4 bases and V 6 bases, and 4 bases lay outside the gene matches. CDR3 DNA sequence: TGTGCCAGCAGGCGGACAGGGGGCGGAGAGACCCAGTACTTC. Its protein is CASRRTGGGETQYF.

The chain joins TRBV27 to TRBJ2-7; 9 bases are a match to TRBD1. The CDR3 sequence is 16 residues long. V lost 0 bases to trimming and J lost 3 bases; unmatched junction nucleotides: 6. CDR1 MNHEY and CDR2 SMNVEV come from the germline V gene (reference sequence). As DNA, the CDR3 is TGTGCCAGCAGTTTATCGGCCGGGACAGGGTTCTACGAGCAGTACTTC. Amino acids: CASSLSAGTGFYEQYF.

The genes are TRBV5-6 and TRBJ2-5, with TRBD2 identical over 8 bases. Germline loops: CDR1 SGHDT, CDR2 YYEEEE. The V gene end was trimmed by 1 base and the J gene end by 0 bases; junction bases not matched to a gene: 5. The CDR3 runs 16 residues. The CDR3 reads CASSLLTSGYQETQYF. The CDR3 DNA follows: TGTGCCAGCAGCTTGCTCACTAGCGGATACCAAGAGACCCAGTACTTC.

CDR3 region: CASSSGTGADGYTF. Here the CDR3 DNA reads TGTGCCAGCAGCTCCGGGACGGGGGCCGATGGCTACACCTTC. The chain links TRBV5-5 to TRBJ1-2, with a tentative D call TRBD1 (6 bases). Germline loops: CDR1 SGHKS, CDR2 YYEKEE (reference sequence). CDR3 size: 14 residues. With 3 bases removed from V and 6 bases from J, the gap between germline ends came to 15 bases.

The chain recombines TRBV7-3 with TRBJ2-1; the match to TRBD1 covers 7 bases. The germline gives CDR1 SGHTA, CDR2 FQGTGA. The V segment lost 1 base and the J segment 9 bases; nucleotides outside the gene matches: 6. The CDR3 is 14 amino acids. The CDR3 nucleotides are TGTGCCAGCAGCTTAAGGCAGGGGGAGAGTGAGCAGTTCTTC. Translation gives CASSLRQGESEQFF.

The gene calls are TRBV7-9 and TRBJ1-5; maybe TRBD1 (6 bases). With 5 bases removed from V and 0 bases from J, the gap between germline ends came to 11 bases. Germline V gives CDR1 SEHNR, CDR2 FQNEAQ (reference sequence). The CDR3 has 15 amino acids. CDR3 bases: TGTGCCAGCAGCGCTCGGACAGATAGCAATCAGCCCCAGCATTTT. It encodes CASSARTDSNQPQHF.

This rearrangement joins TRBV18 to TRBJ2-7; no reliable D call. The CDR3 loop spans 14 amino acids. Germline CDR1 KGHSH, CDR2 LQKENI. Deletions cut 2 bases from V and 0 bases from J, with 8 bases between. CDR3 coding DNA: TGTGCCAGCTCACCATGGCTAAGCTCCTACGAGCAGTACTTC. Translated, it gives CASSPWLSSYEQYF.

The chain is built from TRBV30 and TRBJ2-1; a weak D match, TRBD1 (6 bases). Germline V gene sequence: CDR1 GTSNPN, CDR2 SVGIG (reference sequence). The CDR3 is 11 residues long. V dropped 6 bases and J dropped 12 bases, with 15 bases sitting between them. The CDR3 here is CACQTGTTQFF. CDR3 nucleotide sequence: TGTGCCTGTCAGACCGGGACAACGCAGTTCTTC.

The V gene is TRBV28, the J gene TRBJ1-2; D is perhaps TRBD1 (5 bases). Germline CDR1 MDHEN, CDR2 SYDVKM. Trimming stripped 7 bases from V and 2 bases from J, with 14 bases between. This CDR3 is 14 amino acids long. The CDR3 coding sequence is TGTGCCAGCAAGACCCTGGGGGGGAACTATGGCTACACCTTC. The encoded protein is CASKTLGGNYGYTF.

The rearrangement joins TRBV3-1 (or the pseudogene TRBV3-2) to TRBJ1-5, with 7 nucleotides matching TRBD1. The V gene's germline CDR1 is LGHDT and CDR2 YNNKEL (reference sequence). The CDR3 runs 15 residues. Unmatched junction bases numbered 3, after V lost 4 bases and J lost 0 bases. CDR3 sequence: CASSPQGNSNQPQHF. The DNA for the CDR3 is TGTGCCAGCAGCCCACAGGGGAATAGCAATCAGCCCCAGCATTTT.

The chain couples TRBV5-5 to TRBJ1-5; TRBD1 aligns across 7 bases. V dropped 0 bases and J dropped 9; count of bases not matched to a gene: 6. There are 14 residues in the CDR3. Germline assignment: CDR1 SGHKS and CDR2 YYEKEE (reference sequence). The CDR3, as DNA: TGTGCCAGCAGCTTGGGGGACAGCCAGCGGCCCCAGCATTTT. Protein product: CASSLGDSQRPQHF.